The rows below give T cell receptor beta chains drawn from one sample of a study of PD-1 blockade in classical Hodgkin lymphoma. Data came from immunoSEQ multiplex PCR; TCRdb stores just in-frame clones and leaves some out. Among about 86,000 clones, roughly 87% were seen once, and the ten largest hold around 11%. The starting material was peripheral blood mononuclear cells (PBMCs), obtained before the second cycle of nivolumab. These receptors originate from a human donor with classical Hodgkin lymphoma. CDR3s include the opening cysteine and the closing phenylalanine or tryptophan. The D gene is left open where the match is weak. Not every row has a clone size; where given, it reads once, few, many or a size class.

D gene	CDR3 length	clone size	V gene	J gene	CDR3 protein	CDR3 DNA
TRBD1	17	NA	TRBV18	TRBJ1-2	CASSPGTGSAVLSGYTF	TGTGCCAGCTCACCAGGGACAGGGAGCGCCGTGTTGTCTGGCTACACCTTC
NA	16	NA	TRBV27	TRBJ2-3	CASSPTLRQGTDTQYF	TGTGCCAGCAGTCCAACCCTTAGACAGGGCACAGATACGCAGTATTTT
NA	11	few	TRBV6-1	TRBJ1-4	CASRENEKLFF	TGTGCCAGCAGGGAGAATGAAAAACTGTTTTTT
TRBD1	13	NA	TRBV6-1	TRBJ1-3	CASGEGASDTIYF	TGTGCCTCCGGAGAGGGGGCCTCGGACACCATATATTTT
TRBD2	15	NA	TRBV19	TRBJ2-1	CASSISGRGLNEQFF	TGTGCCAGTAGTATAAGCGGGAGAGGTCTCAATGAGCAGTTCTTC
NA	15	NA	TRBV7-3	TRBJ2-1	CASSLTSQVYNEQFF	TGTGCCAGCAGCTTAACTAGCCAGGTCTACAATGAGCAGTTCTTC
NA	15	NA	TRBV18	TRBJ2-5	CASSPRAQATETQYF	TGTGCCAGCTCACCGAGGGCGCAGGCAACTGAGACCCAGTACTTC
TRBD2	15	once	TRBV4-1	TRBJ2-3	CASSQEQREGNTQYF	TGCGCCAGCAGCCAAGAACAGCGGGAGGGGAATACGCAGTATTTT
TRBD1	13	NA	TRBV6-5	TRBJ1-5	CASGDRANQPQHF	TGTGCCAGCGGTGACAGGGCCAATCAGCCCCAGCATTTT
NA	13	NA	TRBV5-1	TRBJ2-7	CASSSMTSYEQYF	TGCGCCAGCAGCTCCATGACTAGCTACGAGCAGTACTTC
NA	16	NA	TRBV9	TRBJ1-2	CASSGTFQPGGYGYTF	TGTGCCAGCAGCGGCACTTTTCAGCCTGGCGGCTATGGCTACACCTTC
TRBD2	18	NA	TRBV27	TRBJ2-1	CASSLLSVGGSSYNEQFF	TGTGCCAGCAGTTTACTCTCCGTAGGCGGGAGCTCCTACAATGAGCAGTTCTTC
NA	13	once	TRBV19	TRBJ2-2	CASSIQGPGELFF	TGTGCCAGTAGTATACAGGGGCCCGGGGAGCTGTTTTTT
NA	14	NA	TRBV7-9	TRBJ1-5	CASSVGDNNQPQHF	TGTGCCAGCAGCGTCGGGGATAACAATCAGCCCCAGCATTTT
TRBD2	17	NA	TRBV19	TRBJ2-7	CASGTGLAGAVLGEQYF	TGTGCCAGCGGAACGGGACTAGCGGGGGCCGTTTTGGGGGAGCAGTACTTC
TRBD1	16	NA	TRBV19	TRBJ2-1	CASSPGQGSSYNEQFF	TGTGCCAGTAGTCCGGGACAGGGGAGCTCCTACAATGAGCAGTTCTTC
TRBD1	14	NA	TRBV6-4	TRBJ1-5	CASSRQGGGQPQHF	TGTGCCAGCAGTCGACAGGGCGGCGGGCAGCCCCAGCATTTT
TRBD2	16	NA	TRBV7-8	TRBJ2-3	CASSFRLATEGDTQYF	TGTGCCAGCAGCTTCAGACTAGCGACGGAAGGAGATACGCAGTATTTT
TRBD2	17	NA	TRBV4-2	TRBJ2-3	CASSQEASGKLTDTQYF	TGTGCCAGCAGCCAAGAAGCCAGCGGGAAGCTCACAGATACGCAGTATTTT
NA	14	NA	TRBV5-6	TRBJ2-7	CASRSRMGVYEQYF	TGTGCCAGCAGATCTAGGATGGGAGTATACGAGCAGTACTTC
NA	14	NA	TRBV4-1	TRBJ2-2	CASSLQGGTGELFF	TGCGCCAGCAGCCTACAGGGGGGGACCGGGGAGCTGTTTTTT
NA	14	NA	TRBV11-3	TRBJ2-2	CASSLETNTGELFF	TGTGCCAGCAGCTTAGAGACCAACACCGGGGAGCTGTTTTTT
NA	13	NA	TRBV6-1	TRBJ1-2	CASSEYRDDGYTF	TGTGCCAGCAGTGAATACAGGGATGATGGCTACACCTTC
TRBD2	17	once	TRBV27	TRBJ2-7	CASSWGTSGSSPYEQYF	TGTGCCAGCAGTTGGGGGACTAGCGGGAGTTCCCCCTACGAGCAGTACTTC